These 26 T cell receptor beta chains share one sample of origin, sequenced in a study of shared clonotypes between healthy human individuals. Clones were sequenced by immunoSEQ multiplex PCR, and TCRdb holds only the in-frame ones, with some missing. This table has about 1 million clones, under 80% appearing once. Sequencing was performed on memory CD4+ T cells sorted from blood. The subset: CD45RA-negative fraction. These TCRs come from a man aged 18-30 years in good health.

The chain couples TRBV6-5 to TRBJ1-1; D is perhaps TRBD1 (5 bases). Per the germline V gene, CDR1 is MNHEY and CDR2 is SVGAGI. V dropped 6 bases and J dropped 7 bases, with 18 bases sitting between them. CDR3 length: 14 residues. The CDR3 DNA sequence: TGTGCCAGCAGGATTCACCGGGACGGAGGTGAAGCTTTCTTT. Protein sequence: CASRIHRDGGEAFF.

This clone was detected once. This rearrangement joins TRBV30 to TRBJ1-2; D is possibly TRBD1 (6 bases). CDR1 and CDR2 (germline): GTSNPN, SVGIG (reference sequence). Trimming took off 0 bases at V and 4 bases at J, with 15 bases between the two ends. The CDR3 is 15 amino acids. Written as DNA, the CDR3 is TGTGCCTGGAGTGTGGGGCGACAGGCGGGCTATGGCTACACCTTC. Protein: CAWSVGRQAGYGYTF.

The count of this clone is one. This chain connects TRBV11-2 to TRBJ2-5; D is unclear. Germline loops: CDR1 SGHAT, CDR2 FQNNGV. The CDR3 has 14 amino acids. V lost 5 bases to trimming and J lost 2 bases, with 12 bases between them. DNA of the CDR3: TGTGCCAGCAGCCTTGGGCAGAAACAAGAGACCCAGTACTTC. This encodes CASSLGQKQETQYF.

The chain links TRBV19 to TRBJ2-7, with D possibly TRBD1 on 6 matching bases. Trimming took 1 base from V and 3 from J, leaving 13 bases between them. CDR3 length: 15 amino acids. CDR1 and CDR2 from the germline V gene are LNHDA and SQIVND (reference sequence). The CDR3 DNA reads TGTGCCAGTAGTATAGGAACAGGGACGGGCTACGAGCAGTACTTC. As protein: CASSIGTGTGYEQYF.

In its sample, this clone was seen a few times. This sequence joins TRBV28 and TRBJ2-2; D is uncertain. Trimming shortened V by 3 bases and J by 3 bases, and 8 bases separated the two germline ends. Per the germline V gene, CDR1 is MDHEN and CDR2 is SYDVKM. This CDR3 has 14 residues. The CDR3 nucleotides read TGTGCCAGCAGTTTCGGCCAGTACACCGGGGAGCTGTTTTTT. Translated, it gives CASSFGQYTGELFF.

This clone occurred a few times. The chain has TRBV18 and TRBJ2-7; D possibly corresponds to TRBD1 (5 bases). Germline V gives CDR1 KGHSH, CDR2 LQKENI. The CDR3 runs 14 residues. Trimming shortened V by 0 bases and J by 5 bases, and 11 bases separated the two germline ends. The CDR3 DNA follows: TGTGCCAGCTCACCACCGGCAGGGATCCACGAGCAGTACTTC. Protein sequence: CASSPPAGIHEQYF.

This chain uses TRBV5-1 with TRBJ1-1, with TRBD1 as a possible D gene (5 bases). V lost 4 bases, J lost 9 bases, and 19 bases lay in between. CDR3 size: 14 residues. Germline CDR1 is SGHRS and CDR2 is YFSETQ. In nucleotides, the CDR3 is TGCGCCAGCAGCACCGGGACGGATCCACTCCAAGCTTTCTTT. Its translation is CASSTGTDPLQAFF.

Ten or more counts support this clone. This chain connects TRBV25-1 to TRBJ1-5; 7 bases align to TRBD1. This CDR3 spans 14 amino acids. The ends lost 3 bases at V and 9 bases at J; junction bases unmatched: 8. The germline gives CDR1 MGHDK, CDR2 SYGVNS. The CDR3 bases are TGTGCCAGCAGTGAGGGGACAGTACTGCCGCCCCAGCATTTT. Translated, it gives CASSEGTVLPPQHF. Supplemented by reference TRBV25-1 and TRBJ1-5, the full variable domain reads EADIYQTPRYLVIGTGKKITLECSQTMGHDKMYWYQQDPGMELHLIHYSYGVNSTEKGDLSSESTVSRIRTEHFPLTLESARPSHTSQYLCASSEGTVLPPQHFGDGTRLSIL.

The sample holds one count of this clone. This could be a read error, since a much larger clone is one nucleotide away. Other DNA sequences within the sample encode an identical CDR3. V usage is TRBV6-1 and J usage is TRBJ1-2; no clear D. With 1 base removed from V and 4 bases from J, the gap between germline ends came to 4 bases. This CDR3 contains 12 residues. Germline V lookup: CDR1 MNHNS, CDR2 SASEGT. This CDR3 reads CASSEGPYGYTF. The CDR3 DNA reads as TGTGCCAGCAGTGAAGGGCCCTATGGCTACACCTTC.

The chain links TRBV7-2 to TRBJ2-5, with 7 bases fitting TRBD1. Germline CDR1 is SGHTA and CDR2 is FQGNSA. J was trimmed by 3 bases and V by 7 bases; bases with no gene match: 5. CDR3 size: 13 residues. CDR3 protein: CASTRGSKETQYF. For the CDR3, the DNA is TGTGCCAGCACCAGGGGGAGTAAAGAGACCCAGTACTTC.

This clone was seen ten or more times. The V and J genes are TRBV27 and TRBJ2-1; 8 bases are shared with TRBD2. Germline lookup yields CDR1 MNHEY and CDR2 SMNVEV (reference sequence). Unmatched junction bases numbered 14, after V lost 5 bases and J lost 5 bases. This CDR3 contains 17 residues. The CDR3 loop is CASSPSRGSGIHNEQFF. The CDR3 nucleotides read TGTGCCAGCAGTCCTAGCCGGGGTAGCGGGATCCACAATGAGCAGTTCTTC.

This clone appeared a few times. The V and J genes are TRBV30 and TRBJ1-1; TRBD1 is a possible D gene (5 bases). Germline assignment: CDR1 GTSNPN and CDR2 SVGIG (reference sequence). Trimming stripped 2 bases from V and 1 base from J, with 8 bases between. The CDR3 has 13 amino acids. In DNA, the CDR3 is TGTGCCTGGAGTAACCAGGGGAACACTGAAGCTTTCTTT. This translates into CAWSNQGNTEAFF. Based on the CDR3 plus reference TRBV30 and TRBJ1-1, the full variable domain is SQTIHQWPATLVQPVGSPLSLECTVEGTSNPNLYWYRQAAGRGLQLLFYSVGIGQISSEVPQNLSASRPQDRQFILSSKKLLLSDSGFYLCAWSNQGNTEAFFGQGTRLTVV.

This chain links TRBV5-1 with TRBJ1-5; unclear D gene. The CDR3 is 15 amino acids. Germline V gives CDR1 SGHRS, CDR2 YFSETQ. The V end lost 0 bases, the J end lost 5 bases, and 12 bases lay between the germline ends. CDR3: CASSLDSPVDQPQHF. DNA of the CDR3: TGCGCCAGCAGCTTGGACAGCCCCGTTGATCAGCCCCAGCATTTT.

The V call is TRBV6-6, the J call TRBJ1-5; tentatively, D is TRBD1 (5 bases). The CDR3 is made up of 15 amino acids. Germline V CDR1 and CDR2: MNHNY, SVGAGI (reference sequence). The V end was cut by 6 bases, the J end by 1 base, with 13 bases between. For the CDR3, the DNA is TGTGCCAGCAGCCCCCGGGGCGGAAGCAATCAGCCCCAGCATTTT. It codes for CASSPRGGSNQPQHF.

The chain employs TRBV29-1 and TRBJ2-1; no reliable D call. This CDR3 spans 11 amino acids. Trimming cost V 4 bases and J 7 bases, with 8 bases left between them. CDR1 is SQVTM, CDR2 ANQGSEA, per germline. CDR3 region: CSVAGLNEQFF. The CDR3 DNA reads TGCAGCGTTGCCGGCCTGAATGAGCAGTTCTTC.

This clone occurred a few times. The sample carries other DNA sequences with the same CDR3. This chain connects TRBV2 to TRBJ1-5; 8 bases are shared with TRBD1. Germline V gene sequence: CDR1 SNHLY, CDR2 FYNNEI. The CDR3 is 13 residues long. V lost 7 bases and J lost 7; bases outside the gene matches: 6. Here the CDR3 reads CASTGQGGQPQHF. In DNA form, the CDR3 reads TGTGCCAGCACCGGACAGGGAGGGCAGCCCCAGCATTTT.

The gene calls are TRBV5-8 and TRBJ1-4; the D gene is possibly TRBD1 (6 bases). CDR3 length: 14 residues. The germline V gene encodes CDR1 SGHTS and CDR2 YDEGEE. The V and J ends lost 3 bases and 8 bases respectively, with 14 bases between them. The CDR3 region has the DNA TGTGCCAGCAGCTCTGACAGGACCGGGGAAAAACTGTTTTTT. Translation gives CASSSDRTGEKLFF.

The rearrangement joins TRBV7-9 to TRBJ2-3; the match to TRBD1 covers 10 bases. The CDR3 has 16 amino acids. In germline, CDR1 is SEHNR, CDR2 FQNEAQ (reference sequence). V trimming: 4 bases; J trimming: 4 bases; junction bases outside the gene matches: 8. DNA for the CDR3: TGTGCCAGCAGCTCAGGGGACAGGGGTATAGCAGATACGCAGTATTTT. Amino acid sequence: CASSSGDRGIADTQYF.

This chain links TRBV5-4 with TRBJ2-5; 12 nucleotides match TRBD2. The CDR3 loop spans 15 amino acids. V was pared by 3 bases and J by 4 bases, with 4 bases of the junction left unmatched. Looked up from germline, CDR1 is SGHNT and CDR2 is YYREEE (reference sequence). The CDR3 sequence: CASSSASGRVETQYF. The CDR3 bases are TGTGCCAGCAGCTCCGCTAGCGGGAGGGTAGAGACCCAGTACTTC.

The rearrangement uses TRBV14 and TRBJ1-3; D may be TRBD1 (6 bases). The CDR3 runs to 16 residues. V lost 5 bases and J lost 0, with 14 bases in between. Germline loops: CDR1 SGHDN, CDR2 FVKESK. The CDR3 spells CASSLRGSGSGNTIYF. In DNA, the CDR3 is TGTGCCAGCAGCTTAAGGGGGTCCGGCTCTGGAAACACCATATATTTT.

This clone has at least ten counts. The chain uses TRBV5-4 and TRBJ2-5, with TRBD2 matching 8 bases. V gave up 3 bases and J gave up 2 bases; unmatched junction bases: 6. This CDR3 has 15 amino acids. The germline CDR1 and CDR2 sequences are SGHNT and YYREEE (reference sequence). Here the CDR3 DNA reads TGTGCCAGCAGCTGGTCGGGGGGGTCTCAAGAGACCCAGTACTTC. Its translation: CASSWSGGSQETQYF. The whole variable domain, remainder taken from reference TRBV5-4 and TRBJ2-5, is ETGVTQSPTHLIKTRGQQVTLRCSSQSGHNTVSWYQQALGQGPQFIFQYYREEENGRGNFPPRFSGLQFPNYSSELNVNALELDDSALYLCASSWSGGSQETQYFGPGTRLLVL.

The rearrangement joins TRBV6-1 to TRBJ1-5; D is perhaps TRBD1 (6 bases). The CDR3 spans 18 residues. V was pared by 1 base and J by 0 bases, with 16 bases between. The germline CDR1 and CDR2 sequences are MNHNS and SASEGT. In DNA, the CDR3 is TGTGCCAGCAGTGAAGACAGGGCGTTAGGAGATAGCAATCAGCCCCAGCATTTT. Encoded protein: CASSEDRALGDSNQPQHF.

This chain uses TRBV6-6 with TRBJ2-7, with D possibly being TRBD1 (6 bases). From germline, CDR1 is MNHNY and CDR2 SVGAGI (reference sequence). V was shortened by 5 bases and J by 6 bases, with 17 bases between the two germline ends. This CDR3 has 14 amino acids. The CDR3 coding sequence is TGTGCCAGCAGTCAAGGGGGAACTAGGGGCGAGCAGTACTTC. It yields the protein CASSQGGTRGEQYF.

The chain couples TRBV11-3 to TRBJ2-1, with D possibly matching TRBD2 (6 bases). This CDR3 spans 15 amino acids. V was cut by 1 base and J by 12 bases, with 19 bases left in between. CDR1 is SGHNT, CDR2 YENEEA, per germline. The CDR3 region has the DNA TGTGCCAGCAGCTTAGGGCTAGCGACAATGGTGACGCAGTTCTTC. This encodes CASSLGLATMVTQFF.

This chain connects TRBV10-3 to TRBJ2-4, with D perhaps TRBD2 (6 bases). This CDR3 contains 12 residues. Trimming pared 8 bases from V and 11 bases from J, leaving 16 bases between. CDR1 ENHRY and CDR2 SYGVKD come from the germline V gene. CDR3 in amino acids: CAIGGTGSLQYF. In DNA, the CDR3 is TGTGCCATCGGGGGGACGGGCTCTCTTCAGTACTTC.

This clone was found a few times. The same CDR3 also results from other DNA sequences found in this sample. The CDR3 nucleotides are TGCGCCAGCAGCTTAGTGTCGGGAGCAACTAATGAAAAACTGTTTTTT. Its protein is CASSLVSGATNEKLFF. The rearrangement links TRBV5-1 to TRBJ1-4, with D unresolved. The V end was cut by 2 bases, the J end by 0 bases, with 11 bases between. Germline V CDR1 and CDR2: SGHRS, YFSETQ. The CDR3 totals 16 residues.